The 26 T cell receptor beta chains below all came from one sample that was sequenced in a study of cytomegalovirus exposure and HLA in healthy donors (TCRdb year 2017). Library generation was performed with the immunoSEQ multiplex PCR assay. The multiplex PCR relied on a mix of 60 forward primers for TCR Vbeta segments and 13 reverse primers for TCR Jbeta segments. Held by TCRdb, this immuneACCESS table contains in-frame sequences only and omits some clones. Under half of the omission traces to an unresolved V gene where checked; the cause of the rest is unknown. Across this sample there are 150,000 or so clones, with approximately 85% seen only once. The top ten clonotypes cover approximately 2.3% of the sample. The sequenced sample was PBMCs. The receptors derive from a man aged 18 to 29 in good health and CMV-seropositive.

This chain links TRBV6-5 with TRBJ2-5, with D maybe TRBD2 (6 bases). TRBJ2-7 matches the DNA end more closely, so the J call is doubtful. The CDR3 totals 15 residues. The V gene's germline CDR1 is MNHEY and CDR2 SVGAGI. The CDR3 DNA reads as TGTGCCAGCAGTTACTCCGGGGGAAGTATATACGAGCAGTACTTC. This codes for CASSYSGGSIYEQYF.

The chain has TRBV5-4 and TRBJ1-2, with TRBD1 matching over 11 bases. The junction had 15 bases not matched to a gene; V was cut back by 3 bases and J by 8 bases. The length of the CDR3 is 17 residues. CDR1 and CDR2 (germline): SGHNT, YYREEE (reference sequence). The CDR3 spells CASSSLPGQGGSLGYTF. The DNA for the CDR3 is TGTGCCAGCAGCTCCTTACCGGGACAGGGGGGTTCATTAGGCTACACCTTC.

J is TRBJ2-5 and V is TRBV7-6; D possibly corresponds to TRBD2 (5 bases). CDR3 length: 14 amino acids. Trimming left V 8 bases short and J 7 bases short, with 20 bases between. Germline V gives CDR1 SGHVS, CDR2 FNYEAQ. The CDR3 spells CASGPRTLNGTQYF. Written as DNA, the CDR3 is TGTGCCAGCGGGCCTAGGACTCTGAATGGGACCCAGTACTTC.

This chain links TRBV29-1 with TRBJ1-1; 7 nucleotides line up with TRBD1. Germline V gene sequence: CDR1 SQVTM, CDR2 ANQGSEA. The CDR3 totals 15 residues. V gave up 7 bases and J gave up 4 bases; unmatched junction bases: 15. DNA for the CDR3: TGCAGCGCAAGCCGCCCTGACAGGGTCTCCACTGAAGCTTTCTTT. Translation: CSASRPDRVSTEAFF.

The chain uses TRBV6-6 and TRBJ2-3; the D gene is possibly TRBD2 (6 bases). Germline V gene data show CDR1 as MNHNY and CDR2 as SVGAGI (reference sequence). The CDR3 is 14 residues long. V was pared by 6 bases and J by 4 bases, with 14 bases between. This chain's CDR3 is CASRPTGGADTQYF. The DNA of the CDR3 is TGTGCCAGCAGACCCACTGGCGGGGCAGATACGCAGTATTTT.

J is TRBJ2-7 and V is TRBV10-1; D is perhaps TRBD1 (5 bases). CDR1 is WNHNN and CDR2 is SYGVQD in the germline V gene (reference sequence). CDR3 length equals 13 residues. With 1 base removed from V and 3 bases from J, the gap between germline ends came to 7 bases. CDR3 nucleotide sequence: TGCGCCAGCAGTGAGTTTAGGGGCTACGAGCAGTACTTC. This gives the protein CASSEFRGYEQYF.

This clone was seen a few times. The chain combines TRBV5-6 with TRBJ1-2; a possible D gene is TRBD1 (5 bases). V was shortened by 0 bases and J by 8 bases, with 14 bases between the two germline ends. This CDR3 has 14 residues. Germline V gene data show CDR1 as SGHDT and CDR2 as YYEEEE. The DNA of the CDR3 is TGTGCCAGCAGCTTGGAGGGACGCCGGGGGGGCTACACCTTC. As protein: CASSLEGRRGGYTF.

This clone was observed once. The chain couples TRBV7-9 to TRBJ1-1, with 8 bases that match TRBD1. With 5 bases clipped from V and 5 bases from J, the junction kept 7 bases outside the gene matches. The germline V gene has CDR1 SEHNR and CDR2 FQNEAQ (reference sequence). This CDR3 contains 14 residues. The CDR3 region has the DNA TGTGCCAGCAGCCGGACAGGGAGGGGGACTGAAGCTTTCTTT. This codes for CASSRTGRGTEAFF.

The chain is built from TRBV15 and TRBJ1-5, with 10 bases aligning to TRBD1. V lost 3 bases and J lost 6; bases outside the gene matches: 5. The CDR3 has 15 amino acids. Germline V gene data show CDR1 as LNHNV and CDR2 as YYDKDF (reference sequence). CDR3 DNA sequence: TGTGCCACCAGCAGCCCGACAGGGGGCTTTCAGCCCCAGCATTTT. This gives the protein CATSSPTGGFQPQHF.

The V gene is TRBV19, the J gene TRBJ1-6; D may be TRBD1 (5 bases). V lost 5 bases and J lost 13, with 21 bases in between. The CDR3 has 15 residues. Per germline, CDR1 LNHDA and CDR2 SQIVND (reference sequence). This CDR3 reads CASSPRPRAGTPLHF. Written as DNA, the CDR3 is TGTGCCAGTAGTCCCCGGCCTCGGGCGGGGACGCCCCTCCACTTT.

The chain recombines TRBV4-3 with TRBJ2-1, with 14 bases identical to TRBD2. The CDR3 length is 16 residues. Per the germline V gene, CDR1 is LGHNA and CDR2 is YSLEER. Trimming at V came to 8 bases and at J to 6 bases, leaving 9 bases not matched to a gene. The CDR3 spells CASAPRLAGGGNEQFF. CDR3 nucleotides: TGCGCCAGCGCCCCCCGACTAGCGGGGGGGGGCAATGAGCAGTTCTTC.

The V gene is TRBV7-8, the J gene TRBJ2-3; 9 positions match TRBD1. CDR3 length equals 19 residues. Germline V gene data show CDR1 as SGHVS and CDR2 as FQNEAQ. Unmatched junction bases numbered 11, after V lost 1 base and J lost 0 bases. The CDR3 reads CASSLVGTGFMTSTDTQYF. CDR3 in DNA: TGTGCCAGCAGCTTAGTCGGGACAGGGTTTATGACAAGCACAGATACGCAGTATTTT.

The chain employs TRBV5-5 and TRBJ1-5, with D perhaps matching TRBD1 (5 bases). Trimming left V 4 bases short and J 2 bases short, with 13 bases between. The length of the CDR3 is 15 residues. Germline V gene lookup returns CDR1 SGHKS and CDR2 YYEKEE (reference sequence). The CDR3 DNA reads TGTGCCAGCAGCAGGCAGGGATTTGGCAATCAGCCCCAGCATTTT. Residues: CASSRQGFGNQPQHF.

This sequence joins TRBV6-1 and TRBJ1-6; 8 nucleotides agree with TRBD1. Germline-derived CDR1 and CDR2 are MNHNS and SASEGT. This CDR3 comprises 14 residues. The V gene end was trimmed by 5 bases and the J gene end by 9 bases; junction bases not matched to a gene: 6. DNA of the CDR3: TGTGCCAGCAGTTATGGACAGGGCACTTCACCCCTCCACTTT. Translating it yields CASSYGQGTSPLHF.

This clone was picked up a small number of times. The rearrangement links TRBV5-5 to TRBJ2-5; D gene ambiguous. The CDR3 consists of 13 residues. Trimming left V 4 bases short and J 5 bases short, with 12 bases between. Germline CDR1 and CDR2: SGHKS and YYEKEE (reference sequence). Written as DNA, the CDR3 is TGTGCCAGCAGCCTAAACCCCGCGGAGACCCAGTACTTC. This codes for CASSLNPAETQYF.

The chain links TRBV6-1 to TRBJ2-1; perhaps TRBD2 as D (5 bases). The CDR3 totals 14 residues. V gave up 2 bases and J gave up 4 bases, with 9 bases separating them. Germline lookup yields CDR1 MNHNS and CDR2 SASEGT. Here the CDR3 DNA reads TGTGCCAGCAGTGAAAACGGGGAGTACAATGAGCAGTTCTTC. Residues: CASSENGEYNEQFF.

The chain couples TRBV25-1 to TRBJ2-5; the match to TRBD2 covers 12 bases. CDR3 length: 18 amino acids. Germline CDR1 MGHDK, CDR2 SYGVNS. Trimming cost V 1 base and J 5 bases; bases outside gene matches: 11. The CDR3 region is CASSESALAGGPRETQYF. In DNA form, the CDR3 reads TGTGCCAGCAGTGAATCCGCCCTAGCGGGGGGGCCTCGGGAGACCCAGTACTTC.

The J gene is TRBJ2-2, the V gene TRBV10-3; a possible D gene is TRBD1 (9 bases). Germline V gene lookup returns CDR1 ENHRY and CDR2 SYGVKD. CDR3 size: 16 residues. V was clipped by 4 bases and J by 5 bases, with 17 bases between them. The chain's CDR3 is CAISVAGQGRTGELFF. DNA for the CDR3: TGTGCCATCAGTGTAGCGGGACAGGGTAGGACCGGGGAGCTGTTTTTT.

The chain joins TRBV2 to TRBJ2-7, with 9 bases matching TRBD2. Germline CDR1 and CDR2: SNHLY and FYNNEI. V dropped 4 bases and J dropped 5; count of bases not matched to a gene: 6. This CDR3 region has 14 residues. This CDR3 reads CASSVSGGSDEQYF. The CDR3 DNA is TGTGCCAGCAGTGTGAGCGGGGGGTCTGACGAGCAGTACTTC.

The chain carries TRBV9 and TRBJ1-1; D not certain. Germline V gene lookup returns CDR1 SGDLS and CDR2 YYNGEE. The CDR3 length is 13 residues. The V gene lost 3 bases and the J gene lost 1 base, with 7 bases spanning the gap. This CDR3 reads CASSAPGNTEAFF. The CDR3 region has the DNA TGTGCCAGCAGCGCCCCGGGGAACACTGAAGCTTTCTTT.

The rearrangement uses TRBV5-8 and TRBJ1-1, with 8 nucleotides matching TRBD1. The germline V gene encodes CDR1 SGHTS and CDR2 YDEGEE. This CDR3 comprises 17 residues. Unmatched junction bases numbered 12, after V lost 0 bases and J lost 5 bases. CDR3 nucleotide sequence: TGTGCCAGCAGCTTGGAGGTACAGGGGGGCGTATTAACTGAAGCTTTCTTT. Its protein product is CASSLEVQGGVLTEAFF.

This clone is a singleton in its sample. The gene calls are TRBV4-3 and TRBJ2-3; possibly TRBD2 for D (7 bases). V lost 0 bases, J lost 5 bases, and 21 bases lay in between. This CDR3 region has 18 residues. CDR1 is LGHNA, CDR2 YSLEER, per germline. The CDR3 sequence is CASSQDTGGGGALDTQYF. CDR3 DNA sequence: TGCGCCAGCAGCCAAGACACTGGGGGAGGGGGGGCTCTAGATACGCAGTATTTT.

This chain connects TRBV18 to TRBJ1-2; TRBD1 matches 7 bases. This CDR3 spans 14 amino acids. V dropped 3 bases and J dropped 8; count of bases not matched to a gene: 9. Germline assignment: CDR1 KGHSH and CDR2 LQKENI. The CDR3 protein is CASSPLGGAEGYTF. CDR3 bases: TGTGCCAGCTCACCTCTAGGGGGCGCGGAAGGCTACACCTTC.

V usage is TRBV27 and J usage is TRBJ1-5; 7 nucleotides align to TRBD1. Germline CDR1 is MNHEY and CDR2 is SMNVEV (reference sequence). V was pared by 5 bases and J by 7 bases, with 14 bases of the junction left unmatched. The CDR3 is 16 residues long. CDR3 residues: CASSPWTGTAEQPQHF. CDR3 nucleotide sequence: TGTGCCAGCAGTCCCTGGACCGGGACAGCCGAGCAGCCCCAGCATTTT.

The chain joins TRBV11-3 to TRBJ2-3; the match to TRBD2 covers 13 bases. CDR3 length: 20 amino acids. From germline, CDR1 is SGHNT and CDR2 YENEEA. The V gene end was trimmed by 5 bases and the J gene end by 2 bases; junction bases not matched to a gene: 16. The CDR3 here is CASSVSLGLTSGGFTDTQYF. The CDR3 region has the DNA TGTGCCAGCAGCGTTAGTTTGGGGTTGACTAGCGGGGGGTTCACAGATACGCAGTATTTT.

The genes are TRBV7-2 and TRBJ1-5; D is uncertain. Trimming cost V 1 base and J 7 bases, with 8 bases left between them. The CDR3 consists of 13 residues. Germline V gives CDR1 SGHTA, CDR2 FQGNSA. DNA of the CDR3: TGTGCCAGCAGCTTAGAATGGCGGCAGCCCCAGCATTTT. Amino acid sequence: CASSLEWRQPQHF.